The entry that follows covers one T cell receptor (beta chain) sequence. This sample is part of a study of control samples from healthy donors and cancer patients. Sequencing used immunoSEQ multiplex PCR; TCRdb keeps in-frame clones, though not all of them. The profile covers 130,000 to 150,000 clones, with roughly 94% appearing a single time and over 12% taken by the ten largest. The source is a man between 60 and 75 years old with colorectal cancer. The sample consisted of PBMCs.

The CDR3 DNA sequence: TGCGCCAGCAAAGCTAGCGGGGGCAGGGGGGAGACCCAGTACTTC. This gives the protein CASKASGGRGETQYF. The chain uses TRBV4-1 and TRBJ2-5; 10 nucleotides align to TRBD2. The junction had 10 bases not matched to a gene; V was cut back by 7 bases and J by 5 bases. Looked up from germline, CDR1 is MGHRA and CDR2 is YSYEKL. This CDR3 region has 15 residues.